This passage covers 19 T cell receptor beta chains from one sample sequenced in a study of spatial heterogeneity in lung cancer. TCRdb analysed the 5' RACE reads with MiXCR anew, one entry per CDR3 protein. The table lists approximately 39,000 distinct CDR3 sequences, around 5.5% of them singletons, with around a tenth in the top ten. Time point indicated: sample taken at primary tumor resection. Without sorting, whole RNA was sequenced from tumor, nontumor lung or frozen PBMC. The sample in question was PBMCs, obtained at surgery. The receptors come from a male donor with early-stage non-small cell lung cancer.

This chain connects TRBV7-9 to TRBJ2-5; D may match TRBD1 or TRBD2 (5 bases each). The V end was cut by 1 base, the J end by 1 base, with 13 bases between. This CDR3 has 16 amino acids. The V gene's germline CDR1 is SEHNR and CDR2 FQNEAQ (reference sequence). The CDR3 DNA reads TGTGCCAGCAGCTTAGGCCTAGAGGGGCTCCAAGAGACCCAGTACTTC. Protein sequence: CASSLGLEGLQETQYF.

This clonotype was seen ten or more times. The rearrangement uses TRBV6-1 and TRBJ1-6; no clear D gene. Germline CDR1 reads MNHNS; CDR2 reads SASEGT. This CDR3 contains 14 residues. The germline V and J ends were trimmed by 4 bases and 10 bases, with 14 bases remaining between them. CDR3 DNA: TGTGCCAGCAGTGCCTCAGGTCCCATCTCACCCCTCCACTTT. Residues: CASSASGPISPLHF.

A few counts support this clonotype. This chain links TRBV6-5 with TRBJ2-6; possible D gene TRBD2, 7 bases. The CDR3 totals 17 residues. Germline CDR1 is MNHEY and CDR2 is SVGAGI. Trimming removed 0 bases from V and 2 bases from J, with 11 bases in between. CDR3 nucleotide sequence: TGTGCCAGCAGTTACTCAGGGGGGGCGGCTGGGGCCAACGTCCTGACTTTC. This codes for CASSYSGGAAGANVLTF.

This clonotype ranks as medium-sized. The rearrangement joins TRBV18 to TRBJ2-6; possibly TRBD1 for D (5 bases). This CDR3 is 15 amino acids long. The V and J ends lost 2 bases and 4 bases respectively, with 9 bases between them. CDR1 is KGHSH and CDR2 is LQKENI in the germline V gene. CDR3 protein: CASSPSPGGANVLTF. In DNA, the CDR3 is TGTGCCAGCTCACCATCGCCAGGGGGGGCCAACGTCCTGACTTTC.

Only a few counts were recorded for this clonotype. This chain joins TRBV5-1 and TRBJ2-3; D unresolved. V lost 0 bases and J 0 bases, leaving 8 bases between the germline ends. CDR1 is SGHRS, CDR2 YFSETQ, per germline. The CDR3 has 15 amino acids. Written as DNA, the CDR3 is TGCGCCAGCAGCTTGGGTTCGTCTAGCACAGATACGCAGTATTTT. Its translation is CASSLGSSSTDTQYF.

Turning to this clonotype: Since a much larger clone is just one base distant, this may be a read error. This chain uses TRBV20-1 with TRBJ1-5, with D possibly matching TRBD1 (6 bases). V was pared by 0 bases and J by 6 bases, with 24 bases between. The length of the CDR3 is 18 residues. Germline V gene lookup returns CDR1 DFQATT and CDR2 SNEGSKA (reference sequence). The CDR3 DNA reads TGCAGTGCTAGAGATCGGGACATTACAAGGTTAGGACGTCAGCCCCAGCATTTT. Translation gives CSARDRDITRLGRQPQHF.

This clonotype has a single count. A read error may explain this, as a much larger clone is one base away. The DNA of the CDR3 is TGCAGTGCTCCTCGGGGACTCAACACTAAAGCTTTCTTT. It specifies CSAPRGLNTKAFF. The chain joins TRBV20-1 to TRBJ1-1; possibly TRBD1 for D (5 bases). CDR1 and CDR2 from the germline V gene are DFQATT and SNEGSKA (reference sequence). The CDR3 sequence is 13 residues long.

This clonotype was seen ten or more times. This sequence joins TRBV7-9 and TRBJ2-5, with 8 bases matching TRBD1. J was trimmed by 7 bases and V by 3 bases; bases with no gene match: 7. The CDR3 has 14 residues. Germline V gives CDR1 SEHNR, CDR2 FQNEAQ (reference sequence). CDR3 in DNA: TGTGCCAGCAGCTTCGGACAGGGAAGCGGGACCCAGTACTTC. This translates into CASSFGQGSGTQYF.

This chain links TRBV7-2 with TRBJ1-1, with TRBD1 as a possible D gene (6 bases). The CDR3 consists of 14 residues. The V gene lost 3 bases and the J gene lost 4 bases, with 12 bases spanning the gap. Germline CDR1 reads SGHTA; CDR2 reads FQGNSA. The CDR3 nucleotides are TGTGCCAGCAGCTTTGGGGGCGCGGGCACTGAAGCTTTCTTT. Translation: CASSFGGAGTEAFF. Full variable domain (rest looked up from reference TRBV7-2 and TRBJ1-1): GAGVSQSPSNKVTEKGKDVELRCDPISGHTALYWYRQSLGQGLEFLIYFQGNSAPDKSGLPSDRFSAERTGGSVSTLTIQRTQQEDSAVYLCASSFGGAGTEAFFGQGTRLTVV.

This clonotype was seen a handful of times. This rearrangement joins TRBV30 to TRBJ1-2, with D perhaps matching TRBD1 (5 bases). The CDR3 is 14 amino acids. Germline CDR1 GTSNPN, CDR2 SVGIG (reference sequence). V was pared by 2 bases and J by 2 bases, with 12 bases between. CDR3 in amino acids: CAWSWGYGNYGYTF. CDR3 DNA: TGTGCCTGGAGTTGGGGCTATGGGAACTATGGCTACACCTTC. Drawing the rest from reference TRBV30 and TRBJ1-2, the complete variable domain is SQTIHQWPATLVQPVGSPLSLECTVEGTSNPNLYWYRQAAGRGLQLLFYSVGIGQISSEVPQNLSASRPQDRQFILSSKKLLLSDSGFYLCAWSWGYGNYGYTFGSGTRLTVV.

This clonotype showed up just a few times. The rearrangement joins TRBV5-1 to TRBJ2-1; 7 bases align to TRBD1. J gave up 8 bases and V 4 bases, and 6 bases lay outside the gene matches. The CDR3 totals 13 residues. CDR1 and CDR2 (germline): SGHRS, YFSETQ. The CDR3 loop is CASSDRGLDEQFF. The CDR3 nucleotides are TGCGCCAGCAGCGATAGGGGGCTGGATGAGCAGTTCTTC.

This clonotype was counted at least ten times. V and J are TRBV29-1 and TRBJ2-2; 7 nucleotides agree with TRBD1. Trimming removed 4 bases from V and 3 bases from J; junction bases left unmatched: 5. The CDR3 loop spans 14 amino acids. Germline loops: CDR1 SQVTM, CDR2 ANQGSEA. The CDR3 nucleotides are TGCAGCGTTGCGACAGGGACGGACACCGGGGAGCTGTTTTTT. Translating it yields CSVATGTDTGELFF.

This clonotype showed up many times. The V and J genes are TRBV27 and TRBJ1-6; possible D gene TRBD1, 6 bases. Trimming left V 3 bases short and J 6 bases short, with 12 bases between. This CDR3 has 15 amino acids. Germline values: CDR1 MNHEY, CDR2 SMNVEV (reference sequence). The CDR3 sequence: CASSFLSRGNSPLHF. In DNA, the CDR3 is TGTGCCAGCAGTTTCCTCTCCAGGGGTAATTCACCCCTCCACTTT.

This clonotype was seen repeatedly, ten times or more. The chain combines TRBV5-5 with TRBJ2-7; D unresolved. Trimming pared 0 bases from V and 0 bases from J, leaving 10 bases between. This CDR3 comprises 15 residues. Germline values: CDR1 SGHKS, CDR2 YYEKEE (reference sequence). This CDR3 reads CASSLVLVASYEQYF. CDR3 nucleotides: TGTGCCAGCAGCTTGGTCCTTGTGGCCTCCTACGAGCAGTACTTC.

This clonotype has ten or more counts. V gene TRBV28 combines with J gene TRBJ1-1, with a possible D match to TRBD1 (5 bases). The length of the CDR3 is 14 residues. Germline V gives CDR1 MDHEN, CDR2 SYDVKM. The V end lost 6 bases, the J end lost 0 bases, and 11 bases lay between the germline ends. The CDR3 bases are TGTGCCAGCAGCTCCAGGGATATGAACACTGAAGCTTTCTTT. Its translation is CASSSRDMNTEAFF.

The chain is built from TRBV6-6 and TRBJ1-1, with 8 positions matching TRBD1. The CDR3 has 14 residues. CDR1 MNHNY and CDR2 SVGAGI come from the germline V gene (reference sequence). Germline trimming cut 2 bases from V and 1 base from J; bases unmatched to any gene: 0. CDR3 DNA: TGTGCCAGCAGTTACGGACAGGGGAACACTGAAGCTTTCTTT. Encoded protein: CASSYGQGNTEAFF.

This clonotype has a count of ten or more. DNA for the CDR3: TGTGCCAGCAGTTTAGACCAGGGGGCCTCACCTCAAGAGACCCAGTACTTC. This codes for CASSLDQGASPQETQYF. The V and J genes are TRBV28 and TRBJ2-5, with TRBD1 matching over 8 bases. The V segment lost 2 bases and the J segment 2 bases; nucleotides outside the gene matches: 10. In germline, CDR1 is MDHEN, CDR2 SYDVKM. The CDR3 spans 17 residues.

This chain joins TRBV18 and TRBJ2-1; 7 bases map to TRBD2. Germline CDR1 is KGHSH and CDR2 is LQKENI. J gave up 10 bases and V 2 bases, and 5 bases lay outside the gene matches. The CDR3 length is 13 residues. CDR3 bases: TGTGCCAGCTCACCAGGACTAGAGATCGAGCAGTTCTTC. This translates into CASSPGLEIEQFF.

This clonotype came up a few times. J is TRBJ2-7 and V is TRBV10-3; the D call may be TRBD1 or TRBD2 (6 bases each). Germline values: CDR1 ENHRY, CDR2 SYGVKD. This CDR3 has 15 amino acids. V was clipped by 0 bases and J by 6 bases, with 15 bases between them. CDR3 nucleotides: TGTGCCATCAGTGAGTCGACTGGGGGGCGCGGCGAGCAGTACTTC. Residues: CAISESTGGRGEQYF.